This T cell receptor beta chain was sequenced for a study of blood T cell repertoires in COVID-19. This CDR3 is 14 amino acids long. V was shortened by 5 bases and J by 2 bases, with 12 bases between the two germline ends. Looked up from germline, CDR1 is SEHNR and CDR2 is FQNEAQ (reference sequence). TCRdb keeps only in-frame clones here, not all; method: immunoSEQ multiplex PCR. The sample carries about 160,000 clones, more than 65% recorded once. This sequence joins TRBV7-9 and TRBJ1-2; D remains unclear. This sequence originates from a woman aged 40-49 years with acute COVID-19. Sequencing used PBMCs or T cells enriched from blood (not recorded which). CDR3 protein: CASSPEHTNYGYTF. In nucleotides, the CDR3 is TGTGCCAGCAGCCCCGAACACACCAACTATGGCTACACCTTC.